There are many counts of the clone carrying this TCR beta chain. Antigen specificity is unknown. TCRdb passed the reads through MiXCR, listing each CDR3 protein once. Of approximately 500,000 distinct CDR3 sequences listed, approximately 16% are singletons. This sample is part of a study of T cell repertoires in cytomegalovirus infection. About the research overall: Shared public TCR beta signatures pointed to both CMV infection and a matching HLA type.

Points from the study as a whole: Cumulative public TCR beta family frequency identified CMV carriers with the relevant HLA. Dominant in the ex vivo response were TCR beta clonotypes restricted by HLA-C and specific for CMV.

Germline V lookup: CDR1 SGHTA, CDR2 FQGNSA. The germline V and J ends were trimmed by 8 bases and 2 bases, with 12 bases remaining between them. The CDR3 length is 13 residues. The rearrangement joins TRBV7-2 to TRBJ2-5; possible D gene TRBD2, 6 bases. The receptor comes from a human donor in good health (CMV status not recorded). Some clones in this sample may be carry-over from other donors' samples. Sequenced sample: CD8+ T cells from PBMCs. CDR3 DNA sequence: TGTGCCAGCGCTTCGGGGGTACAAGAGACCCAGTACTTC. Protein product: CASASGVQETQYF.